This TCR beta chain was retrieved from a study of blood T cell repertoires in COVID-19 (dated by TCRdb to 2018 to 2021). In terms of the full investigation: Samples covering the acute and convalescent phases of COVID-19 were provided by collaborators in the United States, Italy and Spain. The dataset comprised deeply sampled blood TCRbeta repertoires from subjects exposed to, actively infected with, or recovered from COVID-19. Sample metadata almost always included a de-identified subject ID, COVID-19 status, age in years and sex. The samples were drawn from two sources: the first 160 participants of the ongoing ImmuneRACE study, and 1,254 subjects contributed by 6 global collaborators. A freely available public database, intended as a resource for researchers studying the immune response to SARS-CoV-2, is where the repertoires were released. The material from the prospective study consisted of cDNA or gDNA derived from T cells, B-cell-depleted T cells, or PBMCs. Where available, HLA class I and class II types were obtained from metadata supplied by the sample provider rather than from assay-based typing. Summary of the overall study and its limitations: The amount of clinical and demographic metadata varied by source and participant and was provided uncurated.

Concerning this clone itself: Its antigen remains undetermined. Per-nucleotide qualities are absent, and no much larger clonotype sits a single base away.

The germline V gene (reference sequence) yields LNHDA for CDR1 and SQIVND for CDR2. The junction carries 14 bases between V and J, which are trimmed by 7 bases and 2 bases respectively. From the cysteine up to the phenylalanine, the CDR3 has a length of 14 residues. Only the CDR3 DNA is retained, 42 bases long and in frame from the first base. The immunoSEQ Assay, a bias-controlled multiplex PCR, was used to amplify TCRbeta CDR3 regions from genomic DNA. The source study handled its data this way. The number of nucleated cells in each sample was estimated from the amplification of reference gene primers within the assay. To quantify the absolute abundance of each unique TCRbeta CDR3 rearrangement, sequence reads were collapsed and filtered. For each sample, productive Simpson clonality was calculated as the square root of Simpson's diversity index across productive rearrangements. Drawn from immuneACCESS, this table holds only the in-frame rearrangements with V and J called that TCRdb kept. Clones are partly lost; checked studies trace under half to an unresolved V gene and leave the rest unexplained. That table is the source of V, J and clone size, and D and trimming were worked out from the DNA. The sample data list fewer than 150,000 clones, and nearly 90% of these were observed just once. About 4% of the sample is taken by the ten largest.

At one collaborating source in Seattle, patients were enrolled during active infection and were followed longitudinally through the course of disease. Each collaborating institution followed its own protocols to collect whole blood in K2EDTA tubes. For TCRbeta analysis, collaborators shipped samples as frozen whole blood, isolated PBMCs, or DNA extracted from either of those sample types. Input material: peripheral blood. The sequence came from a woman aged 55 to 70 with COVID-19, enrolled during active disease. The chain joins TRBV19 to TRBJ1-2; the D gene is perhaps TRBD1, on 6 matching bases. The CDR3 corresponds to CASNPDRNNYGYTF. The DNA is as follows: TGTGCCAGTAATCCTGACAGGAACAACTATGGCTACACCTTC.